The 17 T cell receptor beta chains listed next were all sequenced from one sample in a study of cytomegalovirus exposure and HLA in healthy donors. The PCR had 60 Vbeta and 13 Jbeta primers. This table comes from immunoSEQ multiplex PCR, and its TCRdb copy is limited to in-frame clones, with some not included. In the table there are roughly 150,000 clones, 77% of which are singletons. The sequenced material came from PBMCs. The receptors were gathered from a male donor in good health and CMV-seronegative.

J is TRBJ2-1 and V is TRBV19, with 7 bases that match TRBD2. The J segment lost 0 bases and the V segment lost 0 bases, leaving 2 bases of the junction unmatched. This CDR3 is built from 16 residues. Germline V gives CDR1 LNHDA, CDR2 SQIVND (reference sequence). CDR3 sequence (DNA): TGTGCCAGTAGTATAGACGGGGGGAGCTCCTACAATGAGCAGTTCTTC. The encoded protein is CASSIDGGSSYNEQFF.

The chain couples TRBV2 to TRBJ1-4, with a possible D match to TRBD1 (5 bases). V was trimmed by 0 bases and J by 5 bases, leaving 10 bases between them. This CDR3 is built from 15 residues. Germline CDR1 SNHLY, CDR2 FYNNEI. As DNA, the CDR3 is TGTGCCAGCAGTGAAGCCAGGGCCTACAATGAAAAACTGTTTTTT. Its translation is CASSEARAYNEKLFF.

J is TRBJ2-7 and V is TRBV19, with D tentatively TRBD1 (5 bases). From germline, CDR1 is LNHDA and CDR2 SQIVND (reference sequence). The CDR3 totals 15 residues. The V and J ends lost 5 bases and 0 bases respectively, with 14 bases between them. The CDR3 sequence: CASSSGFPSSYEQYF. CDR3 in DNA: TGTGCCAGTAGTTCAGGGTTTCCCAGCTCCTACGAGCAGTACTTC.

The rearrangement joins TRBV15 to TRBJ2-2; 13 bases map to TRBD2. CDR3 length: 17 residues. CDR1 LNHNV and CDR2 YYDKDF come from the germline V gene (reference sequence). Germline trimming cut 2 bases from V and 4 bases from J; bases unmatched to any gene: 4. The CDR3 DNA reads as TGTGCCACCAGCAGACACACTAGCGGGGGGGTCACCGGGGAGCTGTTTTTT. It specifies CATSRHTSGGVTGELFF.

For this clone: At one end the junction does not follow the germline gene, possibly because of a read error. This chain links TRBV7-7 with TRBJ2-3, with TRBD1 identical over 10 bases. The CDR3 totals 14 residues. Germline CDR1 SSHAT, CDR2 FNYEAQ (reference sequence). The CDR3: CASSLVGQGSTQYF. DNA of the CDR3: TGTGCTAGCAGCTTAGTGGGACAGGGGAGTACGCAGTATTTT.

The chain links TRBV27 to TRBJ2-3; possible D gene TRBD1, 5 bases. The CDR3 is 15 amino acids. Germline assignment: CDR1 MNHEY and CDR2 SMNVEV (reference sequence). Trimming took 2 bases from V and 7 from J, leaving 16 bases between them. The DNA of the CDR3 is TGTGCCAGCAGTTTACCAGGGCCCCATACGTATACGCAGTATTTT. Translating it yields CASSLPGPHTYTQYF.

The gene calls are TRBV5-1 and TRBJ1-1; D may be TRBD1 (5 bases). The CDR3 loop spans 15 amino acids. The V end was cut by 0 bases, the J end by 1 base, with 10 bases between. Germline lookup yields CDR1 SGHRS and CDR2 YFSETQ. The CDR3 sequence is CASSLGGTQNTEAFF. DNA for the CDR3: TGCGCCAGCAGCTTGGGGGGCACCCAGAACACTGAAGCTTTCTTT. Together with reference TRBV5-1 and TRBJ1-1, the CDR3 gives the full variable domain: KAGVTQTPRYLIKTRGQQVTLSCSPISGHRSVSWYQQTPGQGLQFLFEYFSETQRNKGNFPGRFSGRQFSNSRSEMNVSTLELGDSALYLCASSLGGTQNTEAFFGQGTRLTVV.

The chain joins TRBV11-2 to TRBJ2-7; D is unclear. The germline V gene encodes CDR1 SGHAT and CDR2 FQNNGV. This CDR3 has 13 amino acids. The V end lost 5 bases, the J end lost 6 bases, and 14 bases lay between the germline ends. The CDR3 sequence is CASSPRQWAEQYF. CDR3 coding DNA: TGTGCCAGCAGCCCGCGACAATGGGCCGAGCAGTACTTC.

The J gene is TRBJ1-3, the V gene TRBV7-6; D is ambiguous. CDR1 is SGHVS and CDR2 is FNYEAQ in the germline V gene. The ends were cut back, 3 bases at V and 4 bases at J, with 7 bases in the middle. There are 13 residues in the CDR3. Here the CDR3 reads CASSLAQGNTIYF. The DNA of the CDR3 is TGTGCCAGCAGCTTGGCACAGGGAAACACCATATATTTT.

This clone was recorded once. This rearrangement joins TRBV7-3 to TRBJ2-5, with 10 bases lining up with TRBD2. The trim removed 0 bases at V and 5 bases at J, leaving 6 bases unmatched. CDR1 and CDR2 from the germline V gene are SGHTA and FQGTGA. The CDR3 runs to 16 residues. The CDR3 DNA follows: TGTGCCAGCAGCTTAACTAGCGGGGGGCCGTGGGAGACCCAGTACTTC. This gives the protein CASSLTSGGPWETQYF.

This clone showed up just a few times. CDR3 DNA: TGTGCCAGCACAGGACAGGGGGCTTTCACTGAAGCTTTCTTT. This translates into CASTGQGAFTEAFF. V usage is TRBV27 and J usage is TRBJ1-1; TRBD1 aligns across 11 bases. Germline V gene sequence: CDR1 MNHEY, CDR2 SMNVEV (reference sequence). V dropped 7 bases and J dropped 4; count of bases not matched to a gene: 5. This CDR3 contains 14 residues.

This clone was observed a single time. The rearrangement uses TRBV7-2 and TRBJ2-3, with 7 positions matching TRBD2. The CDR3 is 15 amino acids. The V and J ends lost 2 bases and 2 bases, in that order; junction bases with no gene match: 4. Germline CDR1 is SGHTA and CDR2 is FQGNSA. The DNA of the CDR3 is TGTGCCAGCAGCTTAACGGGGGGAACCACAGATACGCAGTATTTT. Protein sequence: CASSLTGGTTDTQYF.

The J gene is TRBJ2-5, the V gene TRBV2; 10 bases line up with TRBD2. Germline V gives CDR1 SNHLY, CDR2 FYNNEI. The CDR3 is made up of 17 amino acids. V lost 5 bases and J lost 5; bases outside the gene matches: 14. The CDR3: CASSLSGGAVSGETQYF. CDR3 in DNA: TGTGCCAGCAGTCTAAGCGGGGGGGCCGTATCGGGGGAGACCCAGTACTTC.

The chain employs TRBV7-9 and TRBJ2-1; perhaps TRBD2 as D (5 bases). CDR3 size: 13 residues. Germline V gene lookup returns CDR1 SEHNR and CDR2 FQNEAQ (reference sequence). Trimming pared 6 bases from V and 4 bases from J, leaving 10 bases between. Here the CDR3 DNA reads TGTGCCAGCAGTCACGGACTTTACAATGAGCAGTTCTTC. Translated: CASSHGLYNEQFF. Using reference TRBV7-9 and TRBJ2-1 for the parts outside the CDR3, the full variable domain is DTGVSQNPRHKITKRGQNVTFRCDPISEHNRLYWYRQTLGQGPEFLTYFQNEAQLEKSRLLSDRFSAERPKGSFSTLEIQRTEQGDSAMYLCASSHGLYNEQFFGPGTRLTVL.

In this sample, this clone turned up a few times. The CDR3: CASQLGTTLSYNEQFF. In nucleotides, the CDR3 is TGTGCCAGTCAACTCGGGACTACCCTCTCCTACAATGAGCAGTTCTTC. The V and J genes are TRBV19 and TRBJ2-1; TRBD2 matches 7 bases. The CDR3 sequence is 16 residues long. V was pared by 8 bases and J by 0 bases, with 10 bases of the junction left unmatched. CDR1 and CDR2 from the germline V gene are LNHDA and SQIVND (reference sequence).

This clone was recorded only once. This chain joins TRBV4-1 and TRBJ1-6; D is undetermined. This CDR3 has 17 residues. Trimming cost V 0 bases and J 7 bases, with 16 bases left between them. CDR1 is MGHRA, CDR2 YSYEKL, per germline. The CDR3 sequence is CASSQDTPETGNSPLHF. The CDR3 DNA reads TGCGCCAGCAGCCAAGATACTCCCGAGACGGGGAATTCACCCCTCCACTTT.

The chain uses TRBV6-5 and TRBJ2-3; 7 bases are a match to TRBD2. The CDR3 is 16 residues long. Trimming cost V 3 bases and J 4 bases; bases outside gene matches: 10. Germline loops: CDR1 MNHEY, CDR2 SVGAGI. The CDR3 bases are TGTGCCAGCAGTTATAGACTAGCAGAAAGCGCAGATACGCAGTATTTT. Translated, it gives CASSYRLAESADTQYF.